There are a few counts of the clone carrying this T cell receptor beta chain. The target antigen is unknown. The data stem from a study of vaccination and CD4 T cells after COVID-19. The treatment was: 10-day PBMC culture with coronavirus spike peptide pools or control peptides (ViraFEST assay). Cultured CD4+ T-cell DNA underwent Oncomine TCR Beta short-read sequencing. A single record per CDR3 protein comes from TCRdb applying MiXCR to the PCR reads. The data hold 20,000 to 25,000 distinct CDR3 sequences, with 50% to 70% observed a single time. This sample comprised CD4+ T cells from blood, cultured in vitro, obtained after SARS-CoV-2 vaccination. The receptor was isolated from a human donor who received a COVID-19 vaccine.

This CDR3 reads CASSISGGAWETQYF. In DNA, the CDR3 is TGCGCCAGCAGTATAAGCGGGGGGGCTTGGGAGACCCAGTACTTC. The J gene is TRBJ2-5, the V gene TRBV5-1; TRBD2 matches at 10 bases. The CDR3 sequence is 15 residues long. The junction had 9 bases not matched to a gene; V was cut back by 5 bases and J by 5 bases. Germline loops: CDR1 SGHRS, CDR2 YFSETQ. Full variable domain (outside the CDR3, taken from reference TRBV5-1 and TRBJ2-5): KAGVTQTPRYLIKTRGQQVTLSCSPISGHRSVSWYQQTPGQGLQFLFEYFSETQRNKGNFPGRFSGRQFSNSRSEMNVSTLELGDSALYLCASSISGGAWETQYFGPGTRLLVL.